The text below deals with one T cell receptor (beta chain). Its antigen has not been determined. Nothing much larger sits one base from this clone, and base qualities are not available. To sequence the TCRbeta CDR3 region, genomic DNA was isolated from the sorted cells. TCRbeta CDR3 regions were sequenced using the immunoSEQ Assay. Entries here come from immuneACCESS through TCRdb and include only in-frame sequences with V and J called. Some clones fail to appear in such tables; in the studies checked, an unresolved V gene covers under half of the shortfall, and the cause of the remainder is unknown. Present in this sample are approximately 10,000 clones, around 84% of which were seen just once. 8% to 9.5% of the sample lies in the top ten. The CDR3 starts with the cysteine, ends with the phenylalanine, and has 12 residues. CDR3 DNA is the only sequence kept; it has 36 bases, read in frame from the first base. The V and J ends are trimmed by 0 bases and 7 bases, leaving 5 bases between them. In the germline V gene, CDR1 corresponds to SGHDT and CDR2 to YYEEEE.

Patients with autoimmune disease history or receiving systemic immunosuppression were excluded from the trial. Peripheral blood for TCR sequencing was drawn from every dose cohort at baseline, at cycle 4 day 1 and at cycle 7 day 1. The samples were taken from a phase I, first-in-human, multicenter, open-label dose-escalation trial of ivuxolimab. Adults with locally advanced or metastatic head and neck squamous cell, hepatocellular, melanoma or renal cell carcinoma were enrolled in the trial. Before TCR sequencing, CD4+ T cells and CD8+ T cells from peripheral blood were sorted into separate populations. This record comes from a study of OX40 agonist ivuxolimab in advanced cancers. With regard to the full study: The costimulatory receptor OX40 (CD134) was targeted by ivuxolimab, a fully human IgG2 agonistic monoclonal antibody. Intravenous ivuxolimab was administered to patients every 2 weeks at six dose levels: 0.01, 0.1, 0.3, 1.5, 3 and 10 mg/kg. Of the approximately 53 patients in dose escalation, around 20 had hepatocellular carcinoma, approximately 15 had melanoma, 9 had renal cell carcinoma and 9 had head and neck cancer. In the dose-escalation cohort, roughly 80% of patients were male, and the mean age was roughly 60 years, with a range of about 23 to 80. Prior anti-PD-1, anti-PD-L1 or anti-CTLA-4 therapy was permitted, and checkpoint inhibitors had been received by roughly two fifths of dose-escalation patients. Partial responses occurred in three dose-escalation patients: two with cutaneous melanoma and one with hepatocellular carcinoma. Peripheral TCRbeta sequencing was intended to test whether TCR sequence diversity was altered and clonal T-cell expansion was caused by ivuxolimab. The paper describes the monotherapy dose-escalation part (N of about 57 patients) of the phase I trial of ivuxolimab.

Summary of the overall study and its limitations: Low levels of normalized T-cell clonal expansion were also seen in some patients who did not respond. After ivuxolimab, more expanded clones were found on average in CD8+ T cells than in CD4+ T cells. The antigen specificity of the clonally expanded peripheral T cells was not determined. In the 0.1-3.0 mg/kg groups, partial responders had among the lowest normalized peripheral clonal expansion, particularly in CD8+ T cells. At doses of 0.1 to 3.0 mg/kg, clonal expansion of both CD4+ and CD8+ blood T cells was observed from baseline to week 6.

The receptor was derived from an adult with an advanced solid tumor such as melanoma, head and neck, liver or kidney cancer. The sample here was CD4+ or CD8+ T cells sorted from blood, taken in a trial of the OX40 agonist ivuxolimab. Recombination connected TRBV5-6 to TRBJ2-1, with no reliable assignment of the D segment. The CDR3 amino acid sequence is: CASSLATNEQFF. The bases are TGTGCCAGCAGCTTGGCCACAAATGAGCAGTTCTTC.